This TCR beta chain was profiled in a study of OX40 agonist ivuxolimab in advanced cancers. About the study as a whole: Ivuxolimab was a fully human IgG2 agonistic monoclonal antibody targeting the costimulatory receptor OX40 (CD134). Intravenous ivuxolimab was administered to patients every 2 weeks at six dose levels: 0.01, 0.1, 0.3, 1.5, 3 and 10 mg/kg. Of the 50 to 55 patients in dose escalation, about 20 had hepatocellular carcinoma, some 15 had melanoma, 9 had renal cell carcinoma and 9 had head and neck cancer. The dose-escalation cohort was roughly 87% male with a mean age of about 58 years, ranging from 23 to 79. Prior anti-PD-1, anti-PD-L1 or anti-CTLA-4 therapy was permitted, and 35% to 40% of dose-escalation patients had received checkpoint inhibitors. Partial responses occurred in three dose-escalation patients, of whom one had hepatocellular carcinoma and two had cutaneous melanoma. Peripheral TCRbeta sequencing was intended to test whether TCR sequence diversity was altered and clonal T-cell expansion was caused by ivuxolimab. The monotherapy dose-escalation portion (N ≈ 52 patients) of the phase I ivuxolimab trial is reported in the paper. Results the study describes overall, beyond this receptor: The antigen specificity of the clonally expanded peripheral T cells was not determined. In partial responders in the 0.1-3.0 mg/kg groups, normalized peripheral clonal expansion was found to be among the lowest, especially among CD8+ T cells. At doses of 0.1 to 3.0 mg/kg, clonal expansion of both CD4+ and CD8+ T cells in blood was seen between baseline and week 6. After ivuxolimab, more expanded clones were found on average in CD8+ T cells than in CD4+ T cells. Low levels of normalized T-cell clonal expansion were also seen in some patients who did not respond.

Patients with a history of autoimmune disease or receiving systemic immunosuppression were excluded from the trial. Peripheral blood for TCR sequencing was collected from all dose cohorts at baseline, on cycle 4 day 1, and on cycle 7 day 1. Samples came from an open-label, multicenter, first-in-human phase I dose-escalation trial of ivuxolimab. Adults with locally advanced or metastatic melanoma, renal cell, hepatocellular, or head and neck squamous cell carcinoma were enrolled in the trial. Before TCR sequencing, CD4+ T cells and CD8+ T cells were sorted from peripheral blood as separate populations. Germline trimming amounts to 9 bases on V and 0 bases on J, with 9 as the count of junction bases outside the gene matches. The CDR3 measures 16 amino acids from cysteine to phenylalanine. Left in the record is the CDR3 DNA by itself, 48 bases read in frame from the first base. CDR1 and CDR2 were assigned from the germline V gene (reference sequence) as SGHNT and YYREEE.

Worth noting for this clone: There is no known antigen for this receptor. No much larger clone exists at a distance of one base, and base qualities are not known.

To sequence the TCRbeta CDR3 region, genomic DNA was isolated from the sorted cells. The immunoSEQ Assay was used to sequence the TCRbeta CDR3 regions. What TCRdb holds here is the immuneACCESS table cut down to in-frame rearrangements. Part of the clones is not present; checked against another copy, under half of the missing clones reflect an unresolved V gene, and the others are unexplained. The sample yields 50,000 to 80,000 clones; just under 85% were counted once. In total, the top ten clones hold roughly 9.2% of the sample. Sequenced here: CD4+ or CD8+ T cells sorted from blood, sampled in a trial of the OX40 agonist ivuxolimab. The TCR was taken from an adult with an advanced solid tumor such as melanoma, head and neck, liver or kidney cancer. The chain links TRBV5-4 with TRBJ2-3; the junction holds 11 bases that match TRBD2. The nucleotide sequence reads TGTGCCACGAGGCCTAGCGGGAGGACTAGCACAGATACGCAGTATTTT. It encodes CATRPSGRTSTDTQYF. Reference TRBV5-4 and TRBJ2-3 proteins supply the regions before and after the CDR3; the full variable domain is: ETGVTQSPTHLIKTRGQQVTLRCSSQSGHNTVSWYQQALGQGPQFIFQYYREEENGRGNFPPRFSGLQFPNYSSELNVNALELDDSALYLCATRPSGRTSTDTQYFGPGTRLTVL.